Listed below are T cell receptor beta chains from one sample, sequenced in a study of OX40 agonist ivuxolimab in advanced cancers. Method: immunoSEQ multiplex PCR; TCRdb's copy keeps in-frame clones and lacks some. The repertoire holds 75,000 to 100,000 clones, about nine tenths seen once, with around 0.31% in the top ten. The sequencing used CD4+ or CD8+ T cells sorted from blood, collected in a trial of the OX40 agonist ivuxolimab. The source is an adult with an advanced solid tumor such as melanoma, head and neck, liver or kidney cancer. Each CDR3 is given with its conserved first and last residue. Fields, in order: D gene, V gene, clone size, J gene, CDR3 protein, CDR3 DNA. The D gene is left open where the match is weak. The size entry is marked missing in some rows and otherwise reads once, few, many or a size class.

>TRBD1|TRBV6-5|once|TRBJ1-2
CASSRNRGYGYTF
TGTGCCAGCAGTAGAAACAGGGGCTATGGCTACACCTTC
>TRBD1|TRBV18|.|TRBJ1-1
CASSPTGGAYTEAFF
TGTGCCAGCTCACCAACAGGGGGCGCATACACTGAAGCTTTCTTT
>TRBD2|TRBV9|.|TRBJ2-1
CASSAPGLAGEHEQFF
TGTGCCAGCAGCGCCCCGGGACTAGCGGGAGAGCATGAGCAGTTCTTC
>.|TRBV11-2|.|TRBJ2-7
CASSSISHEYEQYF
TGTGCCAGCAGCTCGATTTCTCATGAGTACGAGCAGTACTTC
>.|TRBV2|.|TRBJ1-1
CASSEGGIQSFF
TGTGCCAGCAGTGAGGGGGGGATTCAGTCTTTCTTT
>.|TRBV30|.|TRBJ1-1
CAWSRSAGTFF
TGTGCCTGGAGTAGGTCCGCCGGGACTTTCTTT
>.|TRBV4-1|.|TRBJ2-1
CASRLDLDNEQFF
TGCGCCAGCCGCTTGGACCTTGACAATGAGCAGTTCTTC
>.|TRBV10-3|few|TRBJ1-2
CAISGGSGTKLGYGYTF
TGTGCCATCAGTGGGGGGTCCGGGACAAAACTGGGCTATGGCTACACCTTC
>.|TRBV6-5|.|TRBJ1-3
CASSGGEGNTIYF
TGTGCCAGCAGCGGGGGGGAAGGAAACACCATATATTTT
>TRBD2|TRBV27|.|TRBJ2-5
CASKKLAQETQYF
TGTGCCAGCAAAAAACTAGCGCAGGAGACCCAGTACTTC
>.|TRBV6-6|once|TRBJ2-1
CASSPHRDEQFF
TGTGCCAGCAGCCCCCATAGGGATGAGCAGTTCTTC
>TRBD2|TRBV11-2|.|TRBJ2-1
CASSLLTSGGANEQFF
TGTGCCAGCAGCCTGTTGACTAGCGGGGGGGCAAATGAGCAGTTCTTC
>.|TRBV29-1|few|TRBJ2-1
CSARPGVEQFF
TGCAGCGCTAGACCGGGAGTTGAGCAGTTCTTC
>TRBD1|TRBV7-2|.|TRBJ1-1
CASSQIGQGPNTEAFF
TGTGCCAGCAGCCAGATCGGACAGGGTCCGAACACTGAAGCTTTCTTT
>.|TRBV28|.|TRBJ2-7
CASSSPPGDEQYF
TGTGCCAGCAGTTCCCCCCCAGGAGACGAGCAGTACTTC
>.|TRBV15|.|TRBJ2-5
CATRKASPSQTQYF
TGTGCCACCCGAAAGGCATCCCCGAGCCAGACCCAGTACTTC
>.|TRBV2|.|TRBJ2-7
CASSYTAYEQYF
TGTGCCAGCAGTTATACAGCATACGAGCAGTACTTC
>.|TRBV30|.|TRBJ1-1
CAWSVGQMNTEAFF
TGTGCCTGGAGTGTAGGACAGATGAACACTGAAGCTTTCTTT
>.|TRBV7-9|.|TRBJ1-1
CASSAPLSGPTGTEAFF
TGTGCCAGCAGCGCCCCCCTATCGGGGCCGACGGGCACTGAAGCTTTCTTT
>.|TRBV4-3|once|TRBJ1-4
CASSQDRTGTNEKLFF
TGCGCCAGCAGCCAAGACAGGACGGGAACTAATGAAAAACTGTTTTTT
>TRBD2|TRBV4-3|few|TRBJ2-3
CASSQETSGGESF
TGCGCCAGCAGCCAAGAGACTAGCGGGGGAGAGTCTTTT
>.|TRBV2|.|TRBJ1-5
CASSAALRANQPQHF
TGTGCCAGCAGTGCGGCCCTGAGGGCTAATCAGCCCCAGCATTTT